The source of this T cell receptor beta chain is a study of T cell changes during pregnancy in multiple sclerosis. Assay: immunoSEQ multiplex PCR; the TCRdb copy retains only in-frame clones and omits some. Of tens of thousands of clones in the sample, roughly nine tenths were seen once. Germline V gives CDR1 SEHNR, CDR2 FQNEAQ (reference sequence). The CDR3 has 19 amino acids. Germline trimming cut 5 bases from V and 3 bases from J; bases unmatched to any gene: 15. This clone was recorded once. This receptor was obtained from a female donor with multiple sclerosis, enrolled in a pregnancy study. The sequencing used CD8+ T cells from peripheral blood mononuclear cells, collected before pregnancy. The rearrangement uses TRBV7-9 and TRBJ2-7; TRBD2 aligns across 14 bases. The CDR3: CASSPRQTSGGAEYYEQYF. CDR3 coding DNA: TGTGCCAGCAGCCCCCGACAGACTAGCGGGGGGGCCGAGTACTACGAGCAGTACTTC.